These T cell receptor beta chains were read from a single sample in a study of T cell repertoires in cytomegalovirus infection. TCRdb passed the reads through MiXCR, listing each CDR3 protein once. The table shows hundreds of thousands of distinct CDR3 sequences, with approximately 22% occurring only once. Sequencing was performed on CD8+ T cells from PBMCs. The receptors were sampled from a human donor in good health (CMV status not recorded). Some clones in this sample may be carry-over from other donors' samples. Both conserved end residues are part of each CDR3. Fields, in order: clone size, V gene, J gene, CDR3 protein. Expanded clones are given a class, and other clones once, few, many or no size at all.

few	TRBV6-5	TRBJ1-2	CASSYTKQSPGRPRYGYTF
once	TRBV27	TRBJ2-7	CASGFCDRDSSYEQYF
.	TRBV6-2/TRBV6-3	TRBJ2-6	CAATQGFSGANVLTF
many	TRBV7-6	TRBJ1-1	CASSLAPEGGTEAFF
few	TRBV28	TRBJ2-1	CASSFSGAHEQFF
.	TRBV20-1	TRBJ2-7	CSATGTVINEQYF
.	TRBV12-5	TRBJ2-1	CASGLEGYNEQFF
few	TRBV19	TRBJ2-7	CASSMDRTYEQYF
many	TRBV6-5	TRBJ2-1	CASSYSGDSYNEQFF
.	TRBV7-6	TRBJ1-4	CASSSGQNEKLFF
.	TRBV29-1	TRBJ1-6	CSVARDNSPLHF
.	TRBV7-9	TRBJ1-4	CASSPTGDSLNEKLFF
.	TRBV7-9	TRBJ2-3	CVSSLIGDTQYF
few	TRBV15	TRBJ2-4	CATSTIVGQGYNIQYF
.	TRBV7-8	TRBJ1-5	CASSLDLSNQPQHF
.	TRBV7-6	TRBJ2-7	CASSIYGGSSYEQYF
.	TRBV6-6	TRBJ1-1	CASRAAEGAFF
.	TRBV3-1	TRBJ2-7	CASSQGQGTLWEQYF
few	TRBV29-1	TRBJ1-2	CSIREEQAYGYTF
.	TRBV7-9	TRBJ2-7	CASSRGTGGHEQYF
.	TRBV9	TRBJ2-3	CASSVVGTSSTDTQYF
.	TRBV15	TRBJ1-6	CATSRDRDTSSPLHF
.	TRBV28	TRBJ2-3	CASSLYVTPTDTQYF
.	TRBV14	TRBJ2-7	CASSPRDVTYEQYF
.	TRBV12-5	TRBJ1-1	CASGLEYRGEAFF
.	TRBV6-5	TRBJ2-1	CASSYSVGGNEQFF
.	TRBV9	TRBJ2-1	CASSVSGLPFNEQFF
.	TRBV5-4	TRBJ2-1	CASTISGGAGEQFF
few	TRBV11-2	TRBJ1-6	CASSFPGLPNSPLHF